Following are 26 T cell receptor beta chains from one sample sequenced in a study of T cell changes during pregnancy in multiple sclerosis. Measured with immunoSEQ multiplex PCR; TCRdb has only the in-frame clones, and not every one. The sample has tens of thousands of clones; roughly 90% are singletons. Specimen: peripheral blood, collected after pregnancy. The receptors here all came from a female donor in good health, enrolled as a control in a pregnancy study.

V gene TRBV27 combines with J gene TRBJ2-6, with 9 bases fitting TRBD1. V gave up 4 bases and J gave up 0 bases; unmatched junction bases: 10. This CDR3 is 19 amino acids long. CDR1 MNHEY and CDR2 SMNVEV come from the germline V gene (reference sequence). CDR3 nucleotides: TGTGCCAGCAGTTCACATCAAGGGACAGGGCCCTCTGGGGCCAACGTCCTGACTTTC. It is translated as CASSSHQGTGPSGANVLTF.

The rearrangement links TRBV6-4 to TRBJ2-3; 9 nucleotides agree with TRBD2. CDR3 length: 15 residues. After removal of 5 bases from V and 3 bases from J, the junction contained 6 bases not matched to a gene. Per germline, CDR1 MRHNA and CDR2 SNTAGT. CDR3 region: CASSTGSGRTDTQYF. The CDR3 nucleotides read TGTGCCAGCAGTACGGGGAGCGGGAGGACAGATACGCAGTATTTT.

The rearrangement uses TRBV5-4 and TRBJ2-3; no clear D gene. Germline V CDR1 and CDR2: SGHNT, YYREEE (reference sequence). The ends were cut back, 4 bases at V and 2 bases at J, with 8 bases in the middle. The CDR3 is made up of 13 amino acids. CDR3 region: CASSAGSTDTQYF. In nucleotides, the CDR3 is TGTGCCAGCAGCGCCGGGTCCACAGATACGCAGTATTTT.

V is TRBV5-1 and J is TRBJ2-5; the D gene is possibly TRBD2 (6 bases). Germline CDR1 reads SGHRS; CDR2 reads YFSETQ. V dropped 4 bases and J dropped 2 bases, with 9 bases sitting between them. The CDR3 is 13 residues long. The CDR3 DNA follows: TGCGCCAGCAGCGAGGGGACTCAAGAGACCCAGTACTTC. It is translated as CASSEGTQETQYF.

This clone has a single count. This sequence joins TRBV25-1 and TRBJ2-1; 10 positions agree with TRBD2. Germline CDR1 reads MGHDK; CDR2 reads SYGVNS. The CDR3 length is 14 residues. After removal of 6 bases from V and 4 bases from J, the junction contained 3 bases not matched to a gene. The CDR3 sequence: CASRRTSGYNEQFF. The CDR3 nucleotides are TGTGCCAGCAGACGGACTAGCGGTTACAATGAGCAGTTCTTC.

V is TRBV9 and J is TRBJ1-1; 9 positions match TRBD1. J gave up 6 bases and V 3 bases, and 6 bases lay outside the gene matches. CDR3 size: 14 residues. Germline V gene lookup returns CDR1 SGDLS and CDR2 YYNGEE. The CDR3 bases are TGTGCCAGCAGCGGAAACAGGGGGCTTGCTGAAGCTTTCTTT. Protein: CASSGNRGLAEAFF.

The chain has TRBV19 and TRBJ2-7, with TRBD1 matching 12 bases. The CDR3 runs to 14 residues. With V trimmed by 7 bases and J by 6 bases, 7 bases remained unmatched. Germline V gene lookup returns CDR1 LNHDA and CDR2 SQIVND (reference sequence). The CDR3 coding sequence is TGTGCCAGTACCCCCGGGACAGGGGGCTTCGAGCAGTACTTC. This sequence encodes CASTPGTGGFEQYF.

The CDR3 DNA sequence: TGTGCCACCAGCACCCGGGGGGAAGAGCAGTACTTC. This codes for CATSTRGEEQYF. This rearrangement joins TRBV15 to TRBJ2-7; 7 bases line up with TRBD2. Germline CDR1 and CDR2: LNHNV and YYDKDF (reference sequence). This CDR3 spans 12 amino acids. J was trimmed by 7 bases and V by 4 bases; bases with no gene match: 4.

This sequence joins TRBV5-4 and TRBJ2-2; TRBD1 agrees at 8 bases. The V gene's germline CDR1 is SGHNT and CDR2 YYREEE (reference sequence). The CDR3 spans 17 residues. The V segment lost 3 bases and the J segment 8 bases; nucleotides outside the gene matches: 15. The CDR3 here is CASSSAAGGALGGELFF. The CDR3 DNA reads TGTGCCAGCAGCTCGGCGGCAGGGGGCGCTTTAGGTGGGGAGCTGTTTTTT.

The chain recombines TRBV27 with TRBJ1-2; 8 bases line up with TRBD1. The CDR3 sequence is 12 residues long. Trimming cost V 7 bases and J 7 bases; bases outside gene matches: 5. Germline CDR1 reads MNHEY; CDR2 reads SMNVEV (reference sequence). As DNA, the CDR3 is TGTGCCAGCACTACAGGGGGGGTTGGCTACACCTTC. Its protein product is CASTTGGVGYTF.

The chain joins TRBV5-4 to TRBJ2-6; 8 bases line up with TRBD1. Germline V gene lookup returns CDR1 SGHNT and CDR2 YYREEE (reference sequence). After removal of 0 bases from V and 2 bases from J, the junction contained 7 bases not matched to a gene. CDR3 length: 18 amino acids. CDR3 amino acids: CASSLAQGALTGANVLTF. The CDR3 DNA sequence: TGTGCCAGCAGCTTGGCGCAGGGGGCGCTAACTGGGGCCAACGTCCTGACTTTC.

The sample holds one count of this clone. The genes are TRBV16 and TRBJ2-7; D call uncertain. V dropped 3 bases and J dropped 3 bases, with 9 bases sitting between them. CDR3 length equals 13 residues. Germline CDR1 KGHSY, CDR2 FQNENV. The CDR3 nucleotides read TGTGCCAGCAGCCATACGGCGGACTACGAGCAGTACTTC. Its protein product is CASSHTADYEQYF.

The V call is TRBV29-1, the J call TRBJ2-1, with TRBD2 as a possible D gene (6 bases). The CDR3 is 14 residues long. V was cut by 7 bases and J by 4 bases, with 17 bases left in between. The germline gives CDR1 SQVTM, CDR2 ANQGSEA. CDR3 coding DNA: TGCAGCGCCCTGCCAGGGACTGATTACAATGAGCAGTTCTTC. This encodes CSALPGTDYNEQFF.

CDR3: CASSSPGRSETQYF. In nucleotides, the CDR3 is TGTGCCAGCAGTTCCCCCGGGAGGTCGGAGACCCAGTACTTC. The chain couples TRBV28 to TRBJ2-5; 7 nucleotides agree with TRBD2. The CDR3 runs to 14 residues. Germline loops: CDR1 MDHEN, CDR2 SYDVKM. The V segment lost 4 bases and the J segment 5 bases; nucleotides outside the gene matches: 7.

The chain carries TRBV9 and TRBJ1-6, with D hard to call. CDR1 is SGDLS and CDR2 is YYNGEE in the germline V gene. This CDR3 is 15 amino acids long. V was shortened by 0 bases and J by 5 bases, with 9 bases between the two germline ends. The CDR3 DNA reads TGTGCCAGCAGCGTAGCTATGAGCCATAATTCACCCCTCCACTTT. The encoded protein is CASSVAMSHNSPLHF.

This sequence joins TRBV10-3 and TRBJ2-2; 9 nucleotides align to TRBD2. This CDR3 is built from 15 residues. The J segment lost 5 bases and the V segment lost 6 bases, leaving 7 bases of the junction unmatched. The V gene's germline CDR1 is ENHRY and CDR2 SYGVKD. CDR3 in DNA: TGTGCCATCAGCGGTAGCGGGAGTAGGACCGGGGAGCTGTTTTTT. It is translated as CAISGSGSRTGELFF.

CDR3 region: CASSSNGQGKGYTF. The DNA for the CDR3 is TGTGCCAGCAGCTCGAACGGACAGGGGAAGGGCTACACCTTC. This rearrangement joins TRBV7-2 to TRBJ1-2, with 9 bases fitting TRBD1. V dropped 4 bases and J dropped 8; count of bases not matched to a gene: 8. This CDR3 has 14 amino acids. Germline loops: CDR1 SGHTA, CDR2 FQGNSA.

The rearrangement joins TRBV19 to TRBJ1-1; D uncertain. V lost 5 bases, J lost 1 base, and 11 bases lay in between. The CDR3 is made up of 14 amino acids. Germline CDR1 reads LNHDA; CDR2 reads SQIVND (reference sequence). The CDR3 DNA reads TGTGCCAGTAGTGCCCGGAGGGAGAACACTGAAGCTTTCTTT. The encoded protein is CASSARRENTEAFF.

CDR3 protein: CASSLAGESYNEQFF. The CDR3 DNA is TGTGCCAGCAGTTTAGCGGGCGAGTCCTACAATGAGCAGTTCTTC. V is TRBV6-1 and J is TRBJ2-1; 7 bases line up with TRBD2. Per the germline V gene, CDR1 is MNHNS and CDR2 is SASEGT. This CDR3 has 15 amino acids. J lost 1 base, V lost 5 bases, and 5 bases had no gene match.

The V and J genes are TRBV5-1 and TRBJ1-2; D remains ambiguous. Germline assignment: CDR1 SGHRS and CDR2 YFSETQ. The CDR3 covers 14 residues. V was trimmed by 0 bases and J by 4 bases, leaving 10 bases between them. The DNA for the CDR3 is TGCGCCAGCAGCTTGGAATCCGGACTCTATGGCTACACCTTC. This translates into CASSLESGLYGYTF.

The V gene is TRBV7-9, the J gene TRBJ2-3; 7 bases are a match to TRBD1. This CDR3 contains 14 residues. V lost 3 bases to trimming and J lost 5 bases; unmatched junction nucleotides: 5. Germline lookup yields CDR1 SEHNR and CDR2 FQNEAQ (reference sequence). CDR3 in DNA: TGTGCCAGCAGCTTTGACAGGGCTGGAGATACGCAGTATTTT. Residues: CASSFDRAGDTQYF.

This clone appeared a few times. V gene TRBV5-1 combines with J gene TRBJ1-1, with TRBD1 as a possible D gene (5 bases). Trimming shortened V by 3 bases and J by 3 bases, and 15 bases separated the two germline ends. This CDR3 is 15 amino acids long. CDR1 is SGHRS, CDR2 YFSETQ, per germline. CDR3 protein: CASSSTLGGDTEAFF. The CDR3 coding sequence is TGCGCCAGCAGCTCCACCCTGGGGGGGGACACTGAAGCTTTCTTT.

The chain uses TRBV27 and TRBJ2-7; 10 nucleotides match TRBD2. The V gene end was trimmed by 2 bases and the J gene end by 6 bases; junction bases not matched to a gene: 7. There are 15 residues in the CDR3. The germline gives CDR1 MNHEY, CDR2 SMNVEV (reference sequence). The CDR3 sequence is CASSLEIAGGGEQYF. As DNA, the CDR3 is TGTGCCAGCAGTTTAGAAATAGCGGGAGGAGGCGAGCAGTACTTC.

The chain couples TRBV7-2 to TRBJ1-2, with 7 bases matching TRBD1. Losses at the gene ends were 6 bases for V and 2 bases for J; bases not matched to a gene: 9. The CDR3 runs to 15 residues. From germline, CDR1 is SGHTA and CDR2 FQGNSA. Written as DNA, the CDR3 is TGTGCCAGCAGTCAACCCAGGGGGATCAACTATGGCTACACCTTC. Translation: CASSQPRGINYGYTF.

V and J are TRBV2 and TRBJ2-1; D perhaps matches TRBD2 (6 bases). The ends were cut back, 9 bases at V and 8 bases at J, with 11 bases in the middle. The CDR3 is made up of 11 amino acids. Germline-derived CDR1 and CDR2 are SNHLY and FYNNEI. CDR3 sequence: CARGGGDEQFF. The DNA for the CDR3 is TGTGCCAGGGGGGGTGGCGATGAGCAGTTCTTC.

This clone has only a few counts. J is TRBJ1-5 and V is TRBV30; perhaps TRBD1 as D (6 bases). V was trimmed by 4 bases and J by 3 bases, leaving 10 bases between them. The CDR3 length is 13 residues. Germline V gives CDR1 GTSNPN, CDR2 SVGIG (reference sequence). The chain's CDR3 is CAWKQGSNQPQHF. DNA of the CDR3: TGTGCCTGGAAACAGGGTTCCAATCAGCCCCAGCATTTT.